The T cell receptor (beta chain) described here comes from a study of cytomegalovirus exposure and HLA in healthy donors. Study findings and constraints: It was reportedly the case that the classifier diagnosed cytomegalovirus status with high specificity and sensitivity. According to a later analysis, TCR clusters from the first cohort tended to co-occur in the 120 or so validation repertoires.

This CDR3 is built from 15 residues. Trimming removed 0 bases at V and 3 bases at J, with 9 bases between. Germline assignment: CDR1 LGHNA and CDR2 YNFKEQ. The protocol was immunoSEQ multiplex PCR, while the TCRdb copy is restricted to in-frame clones and leaves out a portion. The sample records nearly 200,000 clones, roughly 82% being singletons. Concerning this clone: The target antigen is unknown.

The receptor was derived from a woman between 25 and 40 years old in good health and CMV-seropositive. The chain recombines TRBV4-2 with TRBJ2-1; D gene ambiguous. Sequenced sample: PBMCs. This CDR3 reads CASSQDRAVYNEQFF. DNA for the CDR3: TGTGCCAGCAGCCAAGATCGCGCGGTCTACAATGAGCAGTTCTTC.